These 11 T cell receptor beta chains originate from one sample sequenced in a study of cytomegalovirus exposure and HLA in healthy donors. The PCR employed 60 Vbeta primers together with 13 Jbeta primers. Some clones are missing from TCRdb's copy, which holds only in-frame ones; the method was immunoSEQ multiplex PCR. The sample contains 150,000 to 200,000 clones, around 79% of which appear only once. Sample: PBMCs. These receptors were collected from a male donor in good health and CMV-seropositive.

The chain carries TRBV6-6 and TRBJ1-1; 7 positions match TRBD1. V gave up 5 bases and J gave up 2 bases; unmatched junction bases: 8. Germline values: CDR1 MNHNY, CDR2 SVGAGI (reference sequence). The CDR3 covers 15 residues. The CDR3 sequence: CASSTRQGENTEAFF. For the CDR3, the DNA is TGTGCCAGCAGTACTCGACAGGGAGAAAACACTGAAGCTTTCTTT.

The chain has TRBV2 and TRBJ1-2, with D tentatively TRBD1 (5 bases). CDR1 is SNHLY, CDR2 FYNNEI, per germline. V lost 6 bases and J lost 0, with 11 bases in between. This CDR3 has 14 amino acids. The CDR3 coding sequence is TGTGCCAGCAGGGGCTGGGGCTCTAACTATGGCTACACCTTC. Translation gives CASRGWGSNYGYTF.

The gene calls are TRBV25-1 and TRBJ1-6, with TRBD1 as a possible D gene (6 bases). V was clipped by 6 bases and J by 9 bases, with 9 bases between them. CDR3 length: 12 residues. CDR1 MGHDK and CDR2 SYGVNS come from the germline V gene. The CDR3 DNA reads TGTGCCAGCAGGGACAGTTCTTCACCCCTCCACTTT. This translates into CASRDSSSPLHF.

This clone showed up just a few times. The V and J genes are TRBV4-1 and TRBJ1-2, with no clear D. Between the trimmed V and J ends, which lost 0 bases and 4 bases, there was a span of 3 bases. The germline V gene encodes CDR1 MGHRA and CDR2 YSYEKL. CDR3 length equals 12 residues. CDR3 in DNA: TGCGCCAGCAGCCAAGAGAGCTATGGCTACACCTTC. Amino acids: CASSQESYGYTF.

The chain carries TRBV29-1 and TRBJ2-3; 8 bases line up with TRBD1. The CDR3 spans 17 residues. Germline V gene lookup returns CDR1 SQVTM and CDR2 ANQGSEA. V gave up 0 bases and J gave up 1 base; unmatched junction bases: 9. The CDR3, as DNA: TGCAGCGTTGAAGATGAGCCAGGGGGCGACGGCACAGATACGCAGTATTTT. Its protein product is CSVEDEPGGDGTDTQYF.

The V gene is TRBV5-1, the J gene TRBJ2-3; D is perhaps TRBD2 (5 bases). Germline V gene data show CDR1 as SGHRS and CDR2 as YFSETQ. The CDR3 runs to 16 residues. Trimming left V 0 bases short and J 2 bases short, with 13 bases between. Here the CDR3 reads CASSLGLTKLTDTQYF. The CDR3 nucleotides are TGCGCCAGCAGCTTGGGGCTGACTAAACTCACAGATACGCAGTATTTT.

The chain uses TRBV25-1 and TRBJ2-4; 8 bases match TRBD1. The germline CDR1 and CDR2 sequences are MGHDK and SYGVNS. The CDR3 runs to 11 residues. V lost 10 bases and J lost 6; bases outside the gene matches: 2. The CDR3 protein is CATQGANIQYF. The CDR3 DNA sequence: TGTGCCACCCAGGGGGCAAACATTCAGTACTTC.

The chain recombines TRBV18 with TRBJ2-5, with D possibly TRBD1 on 6 matching bases. Looked up from germline, CDR1 is KGHSH and CDR2 is LQKENI. This CDR3 spans 14 amino acids. Trimming left V 0 bases short and J 5 bases short, with 10 bases between. CDR3 residues: CASSPPARGETQYF. For the CDR3, the DNA is TGTGCCAGCTCACCACCGGCAAGGGGGGAGACCCAGTACTTC. The complete variable domain, with remaining parts taken from reference TRBV18 and TRBJ2-5, reads NAGVMQNPRHLVRRRGQEARLRCSPMKGHSHVYWYRQLPEEGLKFMVYLQKENIIDESGMPKERFSAEFPKEGPSILRIQQVVRGDSAAYFCASSPPARGETQYFGPGTRLLVL.

V usage is TRBV6-1 and J usage is TRBJ1-3; the D gene is possibly TRBD1 (6 bases). V was clipped by 4 bases and J by 9 bases, with 7 bases between them. Germline V CDR1 and CDR2: MNHNS, SASEGT. CDR3 length equals 11 residues. In DNA, the CDR3 is TGTGCCAGCAGTGTAGGGGGCACCATATATTTT. Protein product: CASSVGGTIYF.

The chain recombines TRBV9 with TRBJ2-2; TRBD2 aligns across 9 bases. The CDR3 sequence is 16 residues long. J gave up 5 bases and V 4 bases, and 9 bases lay outside the gene matches. The germline gives CDR1 SGDLS, CDR2 YYNGEE. The chain's CDR3 is CASSTYSGGLTGELFF. CDR3 DNA: TGTGCCAGCAGCACTTACAGCGGGGGGTTGACCGGGGAGCTGTTTTTT.

The genes are TRBV28 and TRBJ1-4, with D possibly TRBD1 on 5 matching bases. Germline-derived CDR1 and CDR2 are MDHEN and SYDVKM. The CDR3 contains 16 residues. The V end lost 6 bases, the J end lost 3 bases, and 17 bases lay between the germline ends. The CDR3 here is CASSTSGGGANEKLFF. The CDR3 DNA sequence: TGTGCCAGCAGCACCTCCGGGGGGGGTGCTAATGAAAAACTGTTTTTT.